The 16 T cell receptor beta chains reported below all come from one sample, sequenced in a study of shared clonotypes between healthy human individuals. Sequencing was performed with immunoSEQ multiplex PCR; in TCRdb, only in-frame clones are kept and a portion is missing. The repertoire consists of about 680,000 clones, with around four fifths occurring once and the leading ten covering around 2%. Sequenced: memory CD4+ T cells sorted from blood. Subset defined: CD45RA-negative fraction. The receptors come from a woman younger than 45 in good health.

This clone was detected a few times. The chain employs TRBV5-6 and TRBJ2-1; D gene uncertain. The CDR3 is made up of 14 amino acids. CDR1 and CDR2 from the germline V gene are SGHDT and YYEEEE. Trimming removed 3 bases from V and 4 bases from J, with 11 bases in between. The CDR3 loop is CASSWGYLYNEQFF. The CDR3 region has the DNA TGTGCCAGCAGCTGGGGTTACCTGTACAATGAGCAGTTCTTC.

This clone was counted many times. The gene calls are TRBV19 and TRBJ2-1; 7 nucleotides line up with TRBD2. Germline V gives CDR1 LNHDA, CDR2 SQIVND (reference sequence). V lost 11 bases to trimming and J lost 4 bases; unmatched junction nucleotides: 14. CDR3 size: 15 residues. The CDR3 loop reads CAVSTRLAAYNEQFF. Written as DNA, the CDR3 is TGTGCCGTCTCCACCAGGCTAGCGGCGTACAATGAGCAGTTCTTC.

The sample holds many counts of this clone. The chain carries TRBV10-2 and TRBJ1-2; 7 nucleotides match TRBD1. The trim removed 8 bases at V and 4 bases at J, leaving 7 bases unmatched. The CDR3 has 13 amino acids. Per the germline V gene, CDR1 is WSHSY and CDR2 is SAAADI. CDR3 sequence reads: CASAEGAVYGYTF. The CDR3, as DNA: TGCGCCAGCGCGGAGGGGGCTGTCTATGGCTACACCTTC.

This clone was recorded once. CDR3: CASSDSSGSPQLAGVYEQYF. The CDR3 DNA reads as TGTGCCAGCAGTGACTCGAGTGGGAGTCCTCAATTAGCAGGAGTCTACGAGCAGTACTTC. The chain has TRBV6-4 and TRBJ2-7; the D gene is possibly TRBD2 (5 bases). V lost 0 bases, J lost 3 bases, and 27 bases lay in between. The CDR3 is 20 amino acids. Germline CDR1 reads MRHNA; CDR2 reads SNTAGT.

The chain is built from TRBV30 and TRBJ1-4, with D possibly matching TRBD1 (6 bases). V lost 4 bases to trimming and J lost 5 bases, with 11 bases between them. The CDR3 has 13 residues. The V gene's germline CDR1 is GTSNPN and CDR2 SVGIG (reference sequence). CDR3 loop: CAWTGTRNEKLFF. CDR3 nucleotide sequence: TGTGCCTGGACCGGGACACGAAATGAAAAACTGTTTTTT.

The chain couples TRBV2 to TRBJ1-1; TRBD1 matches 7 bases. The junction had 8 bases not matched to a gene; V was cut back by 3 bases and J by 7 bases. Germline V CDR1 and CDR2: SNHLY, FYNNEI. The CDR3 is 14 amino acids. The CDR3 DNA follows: TGTGCCAGCAGTGATCAACAGGGGCTGAGTGAAGCTTTCTTT. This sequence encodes CASSDQQGLSEAFF. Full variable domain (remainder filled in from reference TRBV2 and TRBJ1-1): EPEVTQTPSHQVTQMGQEVILRCVPISNHLYFYWYRQILGQKVEFLVSFYNNEISEKSEIFDDQFSVERPDGSNFTLKIRSTKLEDSAMYFCASSDQQGLSEAFFGQGTRLTVV.

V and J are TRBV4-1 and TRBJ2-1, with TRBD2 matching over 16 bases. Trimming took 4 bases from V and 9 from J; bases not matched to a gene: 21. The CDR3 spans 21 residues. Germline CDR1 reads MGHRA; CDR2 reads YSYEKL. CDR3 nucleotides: TGCGCCAGCAGCCGGTCGGCGGGCGGGACTAGCGGGAGGGGTCCCCTCGGTGAGCAGTTCTTC. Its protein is CASSRSAGGTSGRGPLGEQFF.

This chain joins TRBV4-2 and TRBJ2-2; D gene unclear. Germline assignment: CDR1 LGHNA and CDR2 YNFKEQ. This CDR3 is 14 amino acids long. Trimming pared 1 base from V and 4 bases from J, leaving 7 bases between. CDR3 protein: CASSQGSFTGELFF. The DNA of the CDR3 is TGTGCCAGCAGCCAAGGAAGCTTCACCGGGGAGCTGTTTTTT.

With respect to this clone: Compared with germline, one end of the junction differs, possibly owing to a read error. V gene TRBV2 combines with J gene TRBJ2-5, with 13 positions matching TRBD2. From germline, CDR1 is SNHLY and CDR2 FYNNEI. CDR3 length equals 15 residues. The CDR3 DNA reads TGTGCCAGCAGTGAGGCTACTGGACTAGCGGGAGATCGTCACTTC. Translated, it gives CASSEATGLAGDRHF.

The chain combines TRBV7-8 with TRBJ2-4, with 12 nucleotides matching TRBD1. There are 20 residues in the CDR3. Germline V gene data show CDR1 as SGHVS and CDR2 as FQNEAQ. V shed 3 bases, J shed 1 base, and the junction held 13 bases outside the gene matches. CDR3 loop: CASSFVSGTGGLKAKNIQYF. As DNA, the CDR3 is TGTGCCAGCAGCTTTGTCTCCGGGACAGGGGGCTTGAAGGCCAAAAACATTCAGTACTTC.

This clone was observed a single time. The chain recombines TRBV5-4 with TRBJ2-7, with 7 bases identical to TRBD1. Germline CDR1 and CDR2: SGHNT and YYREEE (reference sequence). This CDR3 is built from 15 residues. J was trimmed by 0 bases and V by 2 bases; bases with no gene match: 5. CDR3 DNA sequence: TGTGCCAGCAGCTTCGGTGGGGACAGCTCCTACGAGCAGTACTTC. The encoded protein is CASSFGGDSSYEQYF.

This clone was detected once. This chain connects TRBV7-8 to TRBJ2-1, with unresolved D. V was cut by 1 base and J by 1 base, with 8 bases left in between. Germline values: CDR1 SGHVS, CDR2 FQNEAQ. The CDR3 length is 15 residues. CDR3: CASSLDYTSYNEQFF. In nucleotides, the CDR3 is TGTGCCAGCAGCTTAGATTACACATCCTACAATGAGCAGTTCTTC.

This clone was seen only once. In DNA, the CDR3 is TGTGCCAGCAGTTATGGGGGGCATCAGCCCCAGCATTTT. Translating it yields CASSYGGHQPQHF. The chain employs TRBV6-5 and TRBJ1-5, with a tentative D call TRBD1 (6 bases). Trimming shortened V by 3 bases and J by 5 bases, and 8 bases separated the two germline ends. The germline V gene has CDR1 MNHEY and CDR2 SVGAGI. CDR3 length equals 13 residues.

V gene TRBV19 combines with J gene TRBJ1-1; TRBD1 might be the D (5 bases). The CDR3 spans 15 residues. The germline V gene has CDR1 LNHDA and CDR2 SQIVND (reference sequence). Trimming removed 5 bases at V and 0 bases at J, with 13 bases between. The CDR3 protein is CASSPRDGLNTEAFF. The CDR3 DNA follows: TGTGCCAGTAGTCCACGGGACGGCTTGAACACTGAAGCTTTCTTT.

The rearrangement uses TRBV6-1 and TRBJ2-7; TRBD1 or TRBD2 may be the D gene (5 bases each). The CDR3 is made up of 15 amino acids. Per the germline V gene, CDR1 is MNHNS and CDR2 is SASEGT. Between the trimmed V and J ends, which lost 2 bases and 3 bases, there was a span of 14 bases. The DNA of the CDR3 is TGTGCCAGCAGTGAACTCCAGGGAGTTAGCTACGAGCAGTACTTC. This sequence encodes CASSELQGVSYEQYF.

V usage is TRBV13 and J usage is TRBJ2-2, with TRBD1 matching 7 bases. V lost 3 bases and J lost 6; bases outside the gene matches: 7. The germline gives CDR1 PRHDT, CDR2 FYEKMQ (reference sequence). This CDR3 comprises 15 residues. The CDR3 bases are TGTGCCAGCAGCTTGGAGACAGGGTGGTCCGGGGAGCTGTTTTTT. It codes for CASSLETGWSGELFF. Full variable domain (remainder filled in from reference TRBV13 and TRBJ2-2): AAGVIQSPRHLIKEKRETATLKCYPIPRHDTVYWYQQGPGQDPQFLISFYEKMQSDKGSIPDRFSAQQFSDYHSELNMSSLELGDSALYFCASSLETGWSGELFFGEGSRLTVL.